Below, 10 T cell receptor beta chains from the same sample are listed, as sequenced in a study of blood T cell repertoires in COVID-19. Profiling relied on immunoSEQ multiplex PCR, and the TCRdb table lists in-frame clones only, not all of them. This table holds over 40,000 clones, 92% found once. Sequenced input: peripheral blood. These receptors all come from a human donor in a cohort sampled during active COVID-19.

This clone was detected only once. CDR3 nucleotide sequence: TGTGCCATCAGCTTAACAGGGGTTACCGGGGAGCTGTTTTTT. This gives the protein CAISLTGVTGELFF. This chain uses TRBV10-3 with TRBJ2-2; 7 bases are a match to TRBD1. Per the germline V gene, CDR1 is ENHRY and CDR2 is SYGVKD. This CDR3 is built from 14 residues. Trimming cost V 6 bases and J 5 bases; bases outside gene matches: 6.

CDR3 DNA: TGTGCCAGCAGTTTAACTCCGGGAAACAATGAGCAGTTCTTC. It specifies CASSLTPGNNEQFF. The V gene is TRBV28, the J gene TRBJ2-1, with a weak D call TRBD2 (5 bases). Germline V gene lookup returns CDR1 MDHEN and CDR2 SYDVKM. The V gene lost 2 bases and the J gene lost 5 bases, with 10 bases spanning the gap. The CDR3 is 14 amino acids.

In nucleotides, the CDR3 is TGTGCCAGCAGCTCCTACTCCGAGCAGTACTTC. Amino acid sequence: CASSSYSEQYF. The J gene is TRBJ2-7, the V gene TRBV5-6; D is ambiguous. The CDR3 runs to 11 residues. From germline, CDR1 is SGHDT and CDR2 YYEEEE. V was clipped by 3 bases and J by 6 bases, with 7 bases between them.

Here the CDR3 DNA reads TGTGCCAGCAGCTCAGAGGGCGGCGAGCAGTACTTC. This gives the protein CASSSEGGEQYF. The rearrangement joins TRBV7-9 to TRBJ2-7; a possible D gene is TRBD2 (5 bases). This CDR3 comprises 12 residues. CDR1 and CDR2 from the germline V gene are SEHNR and FQNEAQ (reference sequence). The V end was cut by 4 bases, the J end by 6 bases, with 10 bases between.

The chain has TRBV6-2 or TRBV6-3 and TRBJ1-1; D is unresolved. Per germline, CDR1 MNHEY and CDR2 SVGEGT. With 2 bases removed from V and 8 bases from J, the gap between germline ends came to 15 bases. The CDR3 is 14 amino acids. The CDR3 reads CASSYGGTRDEAFF. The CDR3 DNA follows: TGTGCCAGCAGTTACGGCGGAACGAGAGACGAAGCTTTCTTT.

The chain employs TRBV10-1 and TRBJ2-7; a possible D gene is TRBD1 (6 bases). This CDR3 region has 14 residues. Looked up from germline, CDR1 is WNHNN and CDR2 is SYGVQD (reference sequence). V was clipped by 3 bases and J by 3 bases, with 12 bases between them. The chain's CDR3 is CASSDPGDLYEQYF. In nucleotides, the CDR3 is TGCGCCAGCAGTGACCCAGGGGATCTCTACGAGCAGTACTTC.

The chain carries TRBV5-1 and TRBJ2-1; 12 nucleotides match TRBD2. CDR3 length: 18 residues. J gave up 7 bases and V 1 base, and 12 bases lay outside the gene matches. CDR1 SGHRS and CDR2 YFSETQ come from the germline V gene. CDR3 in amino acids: CASSLSLAGGSGGNEQFF. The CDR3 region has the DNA TGCGCCAGCAGCTTGTCACTAGCGGGAGGCTCGGGTGGGAATGAGCAGTTCTTC.

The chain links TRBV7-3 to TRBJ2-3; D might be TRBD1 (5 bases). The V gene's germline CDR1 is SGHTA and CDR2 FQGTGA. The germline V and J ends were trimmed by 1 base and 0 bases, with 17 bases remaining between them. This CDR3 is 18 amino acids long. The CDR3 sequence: CASSLSSVGQVSTDTQYF. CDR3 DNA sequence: TGTGCCAGCAGCTTAAGTTCTGTGGGGCAGGTCAGCACAGATACGCAGTATTTT.

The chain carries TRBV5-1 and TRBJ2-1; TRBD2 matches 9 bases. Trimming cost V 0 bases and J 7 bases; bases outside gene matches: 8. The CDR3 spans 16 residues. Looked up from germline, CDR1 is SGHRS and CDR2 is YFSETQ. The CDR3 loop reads CASSLAGGGAWNEQFF. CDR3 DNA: TGCGCCAGCAGCTTGGCTGGCGGGGGGGCCTGGAATGAGCAGTTCTTC.

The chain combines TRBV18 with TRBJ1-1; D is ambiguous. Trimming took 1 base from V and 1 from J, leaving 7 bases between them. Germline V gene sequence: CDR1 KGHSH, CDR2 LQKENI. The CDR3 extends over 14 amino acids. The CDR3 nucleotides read TGTGCCAGCTCACCACAGACTGCGAACACTGAAGCTTTCTTT. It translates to CASSPQTANTEAFF.